This T cell receptor (beta chain) was found in a study of tumor-infiltrating lymphocytes in localized non-small cell lung cancer. This CDR3 region has 14 residues. Germline CDR1 WSHSY, CDR2 SAAADI. V gave up 6 bases and J gave up 0 bases, with 12 bases separating them. Measured with immunoSEQ multiplex PCR; TCRdb has only the in-frame clones, and not every one. The sample includes fewer than 15,000 clones, about 72% of them seen just once. The sequence came from a human donor with non-small cell lung cancer. The specimen sequenced was uninvolved lung tissue not adjacent to the tumor. This chain connects TRBV10-2 to TRBJ2-7; maybe TRBD1 (6 bases). The DNA for the CDR3 is TGCGCCAGCAGCGCCTGGGACAACTCCTACGAGCAGTACTTC. Its translation: CASSAWDNSYEQYF.